The 22 T cell receptor beta chains in this list originate from one sample, sequenced in a study of T cells expressing NK-cell markers. TCRdb re-called the 5' RACE reads; one entry per CDR3 protein, DNA not given. Recorded here are some 600,000 distinct CDR3 sequences; the top ten clones represent about 3.6%. The sequencing input was blood T cells: a sorted CD56 or NKG2C T cell subset, CD4+ or CD8+ T cells, or bulk PBMC T cells (not recorded which). The receptors come from a man aged 18 to 30 in good health.

This rearrangement joins TRBV5-1 to TRBJ2-6. This CDR3 has 15 amino acids. The V gene's germline CDR1 is SGHRS and CDR2 YFSETQ. The CDR3 loop is CASSLARHGANVLTF.

The chain has TRBV7-2 and TRBJ2-1; without DNA, the TCRdb call of TRBD1 cannot be checked. Germline loops: CDR1 SGHTA, CDR2 FQGNSA. The CDR3 has 15 amino acids. The CDR3 spells CASSTDRGPYNEQFF.

V gene TRBV6-2 or TRBV6-3 combines with J gene TRBJ2-1; TCRdb's D call of TRBD2 is untestable without DNA. CDR3 length: 14 amino acids. Germline V gene sequence: CDR1 MNHEY, CDR2 SVGEGT. The CDR3 reads CACHGTSVYNEQFF.

The chain employs TRBV24-1 and TRBJ2-1. Per germline, CDR1 KGHDR and CDR2 SFDVKD. This CDR3 spans 13 amino acids. The CDR3 loop is CATSDFGLGEQFF.

CDR3 sequence reads: CASSMGQIPDTQYF. The J gene is TRBJ2-3, the V gene TRBV5-5; with no DNA, the TCRdb D assignment of TRBD1 cannot be verified. The CDR3 runs 14 residues. CDR1 SGHKS and CDR2 YYEKEE come from the germline V gene (reference sequence). The whole variable domain, filled in from reference TRBV5-5 and TRBJ2-3, reads DAGVTQSPTHLIKTRGQQVTLRCSPISGHKSVSWYQQVLGQGPQFIFQYYEKEERGRGNFPDRFSARQFPNYSSELNVNALLLGDSALYLCASSMGQIPDTQYFGPGTRLTVL.

The chain carries TRBV7-9 and TRBJ2-7; the D gene TCRdb calls, TRBD1, cannot be checked with no DNA. There are 15 residues in the CDR3. CDR1 and CDR2 from the germline V gene are SEHNR and FQNEAQ (reference sequence). CDR3 amino acids: CASSPLKEPTYEQYF.

The chain employs TRBV4-1 and TRBJ2-1; TCRdb outputs TRBD1, but without DNA this stays unchecked. Germline V CDR1 and CDR2: MGHRA, YSYEKL. The CDR3 runs 16 residues. The CDR3 region is CASSQGRGGSYNEQFF.

The J gene is TRBJ2-7, the V gene TRBV5-1. The CDR3 loop spans 12 amino acids. Germline CDR1 and CDR2: SGHRS and YFSETQ. Here the CDR3 reads CASSLEGYEQYF.

J is TRBJ2-3 and V is TRBV5-1; checking the TCRdb D call of TRBD2 is not possible without DNA. From germline, CDR1 is SGHRS and CDR2 YFSETQ. CDR3 size: 15 residues. The CDR3 sequence is CASSSQPSGTDTQYF.

This chain links TRBV20-1 with TRBJ2-5; lacking DNA, the TRBD1 call made by TCRdb goes unchecked. The CDR3 consists of 14 residues. The germline V gene has CDR1 DFQATT and CDR2 SNEGSKA (reference sequence). The CDR3 region is CSARSPTGAETQYF.

The V call is TRBV7-3, the J call TRBJ2-5; TCRdb returns TRBD1, unconfirmable since there is no DNA. Germline CDR1 and CDR2: SGHTA and FQGTGA. The CDR3 contains 15 residues. CDR3: CASSHGDGPGETQYF.

J is TRBJ2-1 and V is TRBV29-1; TCRdb's D call of TRBD2 is untestable without DNA. The CDR3 contains 17 residues. The germline gives CDR1 SQVTM, CDR2 ANQGSEA. The CDR3 sequence is CSVTGDRLAPDYNEQFF.

This chain links TRBV24-1 with TRBJ1-5; TCRdb's assignment of TRBD1 cannot be checked, as there is no DNA. Germline V gene lookup returns CDR1 KGHDR and CDR2 SFDVKD. The CDR3 contains 13 residues. CDR3 sequence: CATSGDSVQPQHF.

The chain combines TRBV12-3 or TRBV12-4 with TRBJ1-2; TCRdb gives TRBD1 as the D gene, but with no DNA this cannot be confirmed. The CDR3 contains 12 residues. CDR3: CASSLPPSWDTF.

This sequence joins TRBV12-3 or TRBV12-4 and TRBJ2-3; TCRdb outputs TRBD2, but without DNA this stays unchecked. The CDR3 runs 14 residues. CDR3 loop: CASSGGLAIDTQYF.

The chain recombines TRBV12-3 or TRBV12-4 with TRBJ2-6; the D call of TRBD2 rests on TCRdb alone, since no DNA is present to check it. This CDR3 is 21 amino acids long. CDR3 amino acids: CASSFDVPRLAGDSGANVLTF.

The CDR3 sequence is CASSQELESGNTIYF. V is TRBV4-1 and J is TRBJ1-3. Germline-derived CDR1 and CDR2 are MGHRA and YSYEKL. This CDR3 comprises 15 residues.

CDR3 protein: CASSFKGRQARNTGELFF. The J gene is TRBJ2-2, the V gene TRBV7-2. CDR1 is SGHTA and CDR2 is FQGNSA in the germline V gene. The CDR3 contains 18 residues.

V usage is TRBV5-1 and J usage is TRBJ2-5; TCRdb returns TRBD2, unconfirmable since there is no DNA. The CDR3 sequence is 14 residues long. Germline V CDR1 and CDR2: SGHRS, YFSETQ. The CDR3 region is CASRDPQGGETQYF. Variable domain in full (rest from reference TRBV5-1 and TRBJ2-5): KAGVTQTPRYLIKTRGQQVTLSCSPISGHRSVSWYQQTPGQGLQFLFEYFSETQRNKGNFPGRFSGRQFSNSRSEMNVSTLELGDSALYLCASRDPQGGETQYFGPGTRLLVL.

This rearrangement joins TRBV5-6 to TRBJ2-5. This CDR3 comprises 15 residues. Per germline, CDR1 SGHDT and CDR2 YYEEEE. CDR3 sequence reads: CASSLRQRLGETQYF.

The gene calls are TRBV6-1 and TRBJ2-7; with no DNA, the TCRdb D assignment of TRBD1 cannot be verified. The CDR3 contains 15 residues. Germline CDR1 reads MNHNS; CDR2 reads SASEGT. The CDR3 sequence is CASSPRQKGHDEQYF.

The chain combines TRBV5-1 with TRBJ2-1. From germline, CDR1 is SGHRS and CDR2 YFSETQ. The CDR3 is 18 amino acids. The CDR3 sequence is CASSPQVGDGVPHNEQFF.